These T cell receptor beta chains were read from a single sample in a study of cytomegalovirus exposure and HLA in healthy donors. Some clones are missing from TCRdb's copy, which holds only in-frame ones; the method was immunoSEQ multiplex PCR. The sample holds around 150,000 clones; approximately 61% are singletons and the top ten take over 1.5%. The source material was PBMCs. All receptors come from a human donor in good health. Both conserved end residues are part of each CDR3. The D gene is left open where the match is weak. Some rows have no size entry. The others give once, few or many, or a class for an expanded clone.

clone_size	d_call	v_call	j_call	cdr3_aa	cdr3_nt
-	TRBD2	TRBV5-1	TRBJ2-1	CASSLLGRAGGDNEQFF	TGCGCCAGCAGCTTGTTAGGCCGAGCGGGAGGGGATAATGAGCAGTTCTTC
-	-	TRBV11-2	TRBJ2-3	CASSGRLGGTDTQYF	TGTGCCAGCAGCGGACGACTAGGGGGCACAGATACGCAGTATTTT
-	TRBD2	TRBV9	TRBJ2-3	CASSVGGQRDHTDTQYF	TGTGCCAGCAGCGTAGGGGGTCAGCGGGACCACACAGATACGCAGTATTTT
few	-	TRBV10-3	TRBJ2-7	CAISLGGAATEEQYF	TGTGCCATCAGTCTTGGAGGGGCTGCGACAGAAGAGCAGTACTTC
-	-	TRBV5-4	TRBJ1-3	CASSYSGNTIYF	TGTGCCAGCAGCTACAGTGGAAACACCATATATTTT
-	-	TRBV7-2	TRBJ2-7	CASTRPGTREQYF	TGTGCCAGCACCAGACCCGGGACTCGCGAGCAGTACTTC
-	-	TRBV6-1	TRBJ1-4	CASSTPKGENEKLFF	TGTGCCAGCAGTACTCCAAAGGGGGAGAATGAAAAACTGTTTTTT
-	-	TRBV13	TRBJ2-5	CASSRVADHQETQYF	TGTGCCAGCTCGAGGGTAGCGGACCACCAAGAGACCCAGTACTTC
-	-	TRBV29-1	TRBJ2-1	CSVEGGIASDEQFF	TGCAGCGTTGAAGGCGGGATTGCAAGTGATGAGCAGTTCTTC
once	TRBD2	TRBV5-4	TRBJ2-7	CASSHRDYSPEQYF	TGTGCCAGCAGCCACCGGGACTACTCTCCCGAGCAGTACTTC
few	-	TRBV2	TRBJ2-7	CASNPLRTTYEQYF	TGTGCCAGCAACCCCCTGCGTACTACTTACGAGCAGTACTTC
-	-	TRBV9	TRBJ2-7	CASSVGPTSYEQYF	TGTGCCAGCAGCGTGGGCCCCACCTCCTACGAGCAGTACTTC
few	TRBD1	TRBV19	TRBJ2-7	CASSLTGATSEQYF	TGTGCCAGTAGTTTAACAGGGGCCACTAGCGAGCAGTACTTC
-	TRBD2	TRBV7-2	TRBJ2-1	CASSLVRLAVYNEQFF	TGTGCCAGCAGCCTAGTACGACTAGCGGTCTACAATGAGCAGTTCTTC
few	TRBD2	TRBV7-3	TRBJ2-1	CASSLKGGRSYNEQFF	TGTGCCAGCAGCTTAAAGGGCGGGAGATCTTACAATGAGCAGTTCTTC
few	TRBD1	TRBV7-9	TRBJ1-4	CASSAGTANEKLFF	TGTGCCAGCAGCGCGGGGACAGCGAATGAAAAACTGTTTTTT
-	TRBD2	TRBV5-6	TRBJ2-5	CASSLGLAGSQYF	TGTGCCAGCAGCTTGGGGTTAGCGGGATCTCAGTACTTC
few	-	TRBV21-1	TRBJ2-7	CASSLPGLAAKQYF	TGTGCCAGCAGCCTTCCGGGACTAGCGGCTAAGCAGTACTTC
few	TRBD1	TRBV5-8	TRBJ1-2	CASSLGTGTGGYTF	TGTGCCAGCAGCTTGGGGACAGGGACGGGTGGCTACACCTTC
-	-	TRBV6-6	TRBJ2-7	CASTQGGGEQYF	TGTGCCAGCACTCAGGGGGGTGGTGAGCAGTACTTC
-	-	TRBV27	TRBJ2-4	CASPPGRTKNIQYF	TGTGCCAGCCCCCCGGGGAGGACCAAAAACATTCAGTACTTC
once	TRBD1	TRBV5-1	TRBJ1-1	CASSTDRAGGNTEAFF	TGCGCCAGCAGCACCGACAGGGCAGGGGGGAACACTGAAGCTTTCTTT
-	-	TRBV7-2	TRBJ2-1	CASSLWMEVEQFF	TGTGCCAGCAGCTTATGGATGGAGGTTGAGCAGTTCTTC
-	-	TRBV11-3	TRBJ2-7	CASSSHTGLYEQYF	TGTGCCAGCAGCTCACACACAGGGTTGTACGAGCAGTACTTC
-	TRBD1	TRBV4-1	TRBJ2-2	CASSHRQGAGELFF	TGCGCCAGCAGCCACCGACAGGGGGCCGGGGAGCTGTTTTTT
-	-	TRBV19	TRBJ1-2	CASSIEIANYGYTF	TGTGCCAGTAGTATCGAAATAGCTAACTATGGCTACACCTTC
-	TRBD2	TRBV6-4	TRBJ2-7	CASSDQPGLGTYEQYF	TGTGCCAGCAGTGACCAACCGGGACTAGGAACCTACGAGCAGTACTTC
-	-	TRBV7-2	TRBJ1-1	CASNRGFVGASEAFF	TGTGCCAGCAACCGGGGTTTCGTGGGCGCATCTGAAGCTTTCTTT
-	TRBD1	TRBV28	TRBJ2-7	CASNRDRGYEQYF	TGTGCCAGCAATAGGGACAGGGGGTACGAGCAGTACTTC